The following is a T cell receptor beta chain sequence with its context. The CDR3 totals 15 residues. Trimming removed 2 bases at V and 7 bases at J, with 17 bases between. Germline V lookup: CDR1 ENHRY, CDR2 SYGVKD. These data belong to a study of blood T cell repertoires in COVID-19. Using immunoSEQ multiplex PCR, the repertoire was profiled, and TCRdb retains in-frame clones only, with some absent. The sample contains about 62,000 clones, roughly 80% of which appear only once. The V gene is TRBV10-3, the J gene TRBJ2-5, with D maybe TRBD1 (6 bases). The sample comprised peripheral blood. This TCR derives from a woman aged 45-65 years with active or convalescent COVID-19. CDR3 nucleotides: TGTGCCATCAGTGAGGGGGACAAGATTATAGGGACCCAGTACTTC. This codes for CAISEGDKIIGTQYF.